This T cell receptor beta chain was sequenced in a study of human T cells and chemical hapten exposure (dated by TCRdb to the early 2020s). Context from the whole study: For sensitization, 2% DPC in acetone was applied to a 2 cm by 2 cm area of upper inner arm skin. Weekly therapeutic DPC doses were additionally applied to the scalp of patients throughout the approximately 24-week study period. Patch tests used Finn chambers with 0.01% DPC on the upper back, scored after 6 days by International Contact Dermatitis Research Group standards. Alopecia areata with under or over 50% scalp involvement, alopecia totalis and alopecia universalis were represented in the patient cohort, which was mostly female. The libraries were sequenced as a pool, and the TCR yield per sample differed mostly because of small variations in library volumes within the pool. This study followed changes in the peripheral blood TCR repertoire in vivo during primary and secondary sensitization of alopecia patients to the hapten diphenylcyclopropenone (DPC). Blood was sampled from patients pre-sensitization (week 0) and at 2, 6 and about 24 weeks after DPC sensitization. Twenty-nine alopecia patients gave blood for TCR sequencing at one to four time points (pre-sensitization, 2, 6 and 24 weeks).

Its CDR3 holds 17 amino acids, cysteine through phenylalanine. Only the CDR3 part of the read is kept: 51 bases, read in frame from the first base. The germline V gene provides CDR1 SGHTS and CDR2 YDEGEE. V and J are truncated by 3 bases and 4 bases respectively, leaving an intervening sequence of 22 bases. Ten or more counts support this clonotype. Its antigen has not been determined. Base qualities were left out, and no much larger clone turns up one base away. The sample's time point label is to be understood as: patch test 1, 2 weeks after DPC sensitization. This specimen's treatment or condition label, interpreted: therapeutic diphenylcyclopropenone sensitization with weekly scalp DPC. At each patch-test visit, blood was drawn before the patch test was applied. To be eligible, patients had to be aged 18 to 70, diagnosed with alopecia and judged suitable for DPC therapy, while pregnant patients were excluded. Total RNA was extracted from unfractionated whole blood that had been collected in Tempus Blood RNA tubes.

Library preparation was by RACE. The listed sequencing device is NextSeq 500. Library preparation attached unique molecular identifiers to individual cDNA molecules for quantitative, reproducible TCR counting. Both TCR alpha and TCR beta chains were sequenced from each blood RNA sample. As for the authors' bioinformatics: The median number of TCRs per sample was 85,000 to 100,000, ranging from about 20,000 to 690,600. The Decombinator software suite was used to annotate the V, J and CDR3 of the TCR reads. To make PS versus PT1 abundance plots, every sample was subsampled to the same number of TCRs (28,000). TCRs were defined as expanded if absent before sensitization and observed at least eight times at the 2-week time point. In-frame beta chains were kept once TCRdb had trimmed the public reads at Q25 with fastp and called clones with MiXCR. Each entry is one CDR3 protein sequence, shown with its most common DNA and genes. Here the V and J calls rest on TCRdb's processing, not on the authors' analysis. A total of just over 80,000 distinct CDR3 sequences appear in this sample, around 10% of them only once. The ten largest clones capture around 4% of the sample.

What the research found in general, with its limitations: No change with DPC sensitization was found in the number of TCRs above 1 in 1000 frequency, and no evidence of global repertoire structure alterations was found. Alopecia, a presumed autoimmune disease, was present in all patients, so the immune response of the patients might differ from that of healthy individuals. Significantly more large CDR3 similarity clusters were formed by expanded TCRs than by pre-sensitization or healthy control sets, consistent with antigen-driven responses. Patch test score was positively correlated with the number of PT1 expanded TCRs, with significance at thresholds 8, 16 and 32 but not at 4. Repeated subsampling changed both the strength of the expansion versus patch-test correlation and the threshold at which the correlation became significant.

Rearrangement joined TRBV5-8 to TRBJ1-2; the D gene is perhaps TRBD1, on 6 matching bases. The TCR comes from a woman in her forties or fifties with alopecia areata. Some clones in this sample may be carry-over from other donors' samples. The sample in question was whole blood, obtained in connection with sensitization to the hapten diphenylcyclopropenone (DPC). For the CDR3, the sequence is CASSSGYSPGQLYGYTF. DNA sequence: TGTGCCAGCAGCTCCGGGTATTCCCCGGGACAACTCTATGGCTACACCTTC.